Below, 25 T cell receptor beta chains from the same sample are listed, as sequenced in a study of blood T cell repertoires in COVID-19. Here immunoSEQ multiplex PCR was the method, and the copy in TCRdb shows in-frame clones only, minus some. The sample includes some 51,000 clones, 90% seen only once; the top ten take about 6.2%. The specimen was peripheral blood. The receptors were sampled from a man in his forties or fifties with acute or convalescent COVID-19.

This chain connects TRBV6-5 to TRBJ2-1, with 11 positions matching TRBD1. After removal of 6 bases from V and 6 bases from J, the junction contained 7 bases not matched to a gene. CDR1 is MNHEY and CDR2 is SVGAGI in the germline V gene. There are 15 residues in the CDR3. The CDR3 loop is CASSSGTGGGNEQFF. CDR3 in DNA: TGTGCCAGCAGCTCCGGGACAGGGGGAGGCAATGAGCAGTTCTTC.

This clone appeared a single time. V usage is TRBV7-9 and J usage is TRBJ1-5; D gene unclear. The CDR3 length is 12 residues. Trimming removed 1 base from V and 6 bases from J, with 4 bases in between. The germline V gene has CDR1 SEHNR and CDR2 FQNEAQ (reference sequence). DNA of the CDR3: TGTGCCAGCAGCTTAGACGGTCAGCCCCAGCATTTT. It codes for CASSLDGQPQHF.

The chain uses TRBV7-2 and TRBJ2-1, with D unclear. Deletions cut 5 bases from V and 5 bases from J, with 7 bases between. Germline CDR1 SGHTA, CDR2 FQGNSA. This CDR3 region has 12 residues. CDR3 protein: CASSQSHNEQFF. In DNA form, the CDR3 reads TGTGCCAGCAGCCAATCCCACAATGAGCAGTTCTTC.

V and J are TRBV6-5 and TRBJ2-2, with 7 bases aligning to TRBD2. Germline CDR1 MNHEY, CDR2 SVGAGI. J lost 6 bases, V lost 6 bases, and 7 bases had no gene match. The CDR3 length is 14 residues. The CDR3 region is CASSSSGVSGELFF. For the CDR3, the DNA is TGTGCCAGCAGCTCTAGCGGAGTATCCGGGGAGCTGTTTTTT.

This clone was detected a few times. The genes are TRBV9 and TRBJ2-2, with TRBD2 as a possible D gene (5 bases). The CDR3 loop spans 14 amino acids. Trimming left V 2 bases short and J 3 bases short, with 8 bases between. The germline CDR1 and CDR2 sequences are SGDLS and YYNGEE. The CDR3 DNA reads TGTGCCAGCAGCGTGGCGGGTTACACCGGGGAGCTGTTTTTT. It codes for CASSVAGYTGELFF.

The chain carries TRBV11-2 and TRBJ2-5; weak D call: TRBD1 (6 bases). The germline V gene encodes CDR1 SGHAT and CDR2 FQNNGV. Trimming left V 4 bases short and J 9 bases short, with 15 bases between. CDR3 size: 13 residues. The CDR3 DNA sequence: TGTGCCAGCAGCTCCCGGGCCGAGGGGGCCCAGTACTTC. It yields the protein CASSSRAEGAQYF.

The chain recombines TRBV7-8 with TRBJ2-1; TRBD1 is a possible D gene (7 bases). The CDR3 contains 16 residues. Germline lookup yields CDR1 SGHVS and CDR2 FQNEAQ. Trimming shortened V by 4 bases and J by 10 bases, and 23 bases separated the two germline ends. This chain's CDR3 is CASSYRQGGIHTEQFF. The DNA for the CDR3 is TGTGCCAGCAGCTACCGACAGGGAGGAATCCACACAGAGCAGTTCTTC.

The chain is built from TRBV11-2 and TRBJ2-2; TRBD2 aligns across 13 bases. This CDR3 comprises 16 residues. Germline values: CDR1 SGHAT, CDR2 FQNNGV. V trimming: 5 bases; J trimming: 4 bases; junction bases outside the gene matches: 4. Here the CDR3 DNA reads TGTGCCAGCAGCCCGGGACTAGCGGGAATCACCGGGGAGCTGTTTTTT. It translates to CASSPGLAGITGELFF.

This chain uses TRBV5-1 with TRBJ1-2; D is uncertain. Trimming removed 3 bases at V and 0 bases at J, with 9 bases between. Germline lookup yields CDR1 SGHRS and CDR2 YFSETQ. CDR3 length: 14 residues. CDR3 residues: CASSSPGANYGYTF. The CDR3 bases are TGCGCCAGCAGCTCCCCCGGTGCTAACTATGGCTACACCTTC.

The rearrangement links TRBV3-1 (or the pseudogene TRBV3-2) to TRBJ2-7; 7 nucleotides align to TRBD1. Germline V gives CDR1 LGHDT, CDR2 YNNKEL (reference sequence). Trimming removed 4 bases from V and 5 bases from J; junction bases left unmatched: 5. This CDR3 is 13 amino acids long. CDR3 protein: CASSPTGVHEQYF. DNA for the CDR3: TGTGCCAGCAGCCCTACAGGGGTCCACGAGCAGTACTTC.

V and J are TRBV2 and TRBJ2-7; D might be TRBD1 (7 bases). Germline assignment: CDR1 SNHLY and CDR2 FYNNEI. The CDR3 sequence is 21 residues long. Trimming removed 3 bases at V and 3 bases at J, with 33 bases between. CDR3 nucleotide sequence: TGTGCCAGCAGTGACCCCGGGACAGACGTGGGGGAGGAACGGGACCGCTACGAGCAGTACTTC. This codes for CASSDPGTDVGEERDRYEQYF.

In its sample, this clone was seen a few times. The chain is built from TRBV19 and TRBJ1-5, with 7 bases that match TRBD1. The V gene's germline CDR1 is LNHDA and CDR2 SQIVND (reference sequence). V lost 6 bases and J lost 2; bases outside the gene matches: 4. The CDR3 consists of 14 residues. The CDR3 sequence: CASSGTGGNQPQHF. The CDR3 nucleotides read TGTGCCAGTAGCGGAACAGGGGGCAATCAGCCCCAGCATTTT.

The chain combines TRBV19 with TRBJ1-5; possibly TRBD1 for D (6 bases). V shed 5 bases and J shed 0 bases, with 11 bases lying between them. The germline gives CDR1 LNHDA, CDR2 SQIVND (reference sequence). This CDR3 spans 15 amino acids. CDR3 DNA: TGTGCCAGTAGTTTGGACAGCCTTAGCAATCAGCCCCAGCATTTT. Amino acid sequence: CASSLDSLSNQPQHF.

The CDR3 bases are TGTGCCAGCAGCTCAATACAACAAGGGGCGCGGTACGAGCAGTACTTC. Translating it yields CASSSIQQGARYEQYF. This chain uses TRBV11-3 with TRBJ2-7, with D tentatively TRBD1 (5 bases). CDR1 is SGHNT, CDR2 YENEEA, per germline. Between the trimmed V and J ends, which lost 4 bases and 4 bases, there was a span of 20 bases. This CDR3 is 16 amino acids long. Combining the CDR3 with reference TRBV11-3 and TRBJ2-7 gives the whole variable domain EAGVVQSPRYKIIEKKQPVAFWCNPISGHNTLYWYLQNLGQGPELLIRYENEEAVDDSQLPKDRFSAERLKGVDSTLKIQPAELGDSAVYLCASSSIQQGARYEQYFGPGTRLTVT.

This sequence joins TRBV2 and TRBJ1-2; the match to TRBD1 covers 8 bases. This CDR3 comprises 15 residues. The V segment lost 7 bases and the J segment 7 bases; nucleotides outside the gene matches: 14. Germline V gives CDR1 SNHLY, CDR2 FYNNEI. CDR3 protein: CASTGGQGNTSGYTF. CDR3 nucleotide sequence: TGTGCCAGCACCGGAGGACAGGGAAATACAAGTGGCTACACCTTC.

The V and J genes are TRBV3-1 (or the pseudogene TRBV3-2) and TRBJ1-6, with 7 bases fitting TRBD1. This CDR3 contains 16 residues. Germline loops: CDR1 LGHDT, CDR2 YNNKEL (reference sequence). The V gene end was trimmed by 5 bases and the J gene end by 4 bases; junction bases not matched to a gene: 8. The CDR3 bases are TGTGCCAGCAGCGTCCGACAGGGACGATATAATTCACCCCTCCACTTT. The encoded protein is CASSVRQGRYNSPLHF.

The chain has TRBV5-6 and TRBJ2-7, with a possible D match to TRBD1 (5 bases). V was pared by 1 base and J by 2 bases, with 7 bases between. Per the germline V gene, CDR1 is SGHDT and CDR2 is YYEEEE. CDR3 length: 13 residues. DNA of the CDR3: TGTGCCAGCAGCTTGACACAGGCCTACGAGCAGTACTTC. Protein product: CASSLTQAYEQYF.

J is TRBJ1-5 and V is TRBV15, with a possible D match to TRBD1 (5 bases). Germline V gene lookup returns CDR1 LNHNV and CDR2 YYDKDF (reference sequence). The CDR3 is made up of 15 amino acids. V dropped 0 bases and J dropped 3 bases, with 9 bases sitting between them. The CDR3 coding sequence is TGTGCCACCAGCAGAGACAGGGTACTCAATCAGCCCCAGCATTTT. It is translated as CATSRDRVLNQPQHF.

This chain's CDR3 is CASSLGDRPEGYEQYF. The CDR3 coding sequence is TGTGCCAGCAGCTTGGGCGACAGGCCGGAAGGCTACGAGCAGTACTTC. This chain connects TRBV11-1 to TRBJ2-7; D may be TRBD1 (6 bases). There are 16 residues in the CDR3. V lost 3 bases and J lost 3, with 18 bases in between. Germline assignment: CDR1 SGHAT and CDR2 FQDESV (reference sequence).

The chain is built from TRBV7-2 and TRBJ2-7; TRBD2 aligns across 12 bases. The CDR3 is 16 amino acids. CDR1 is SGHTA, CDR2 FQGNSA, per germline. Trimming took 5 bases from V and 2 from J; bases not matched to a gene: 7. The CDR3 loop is CASSPLAGGPAYEQYF. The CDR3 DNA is TGTGCCAGCAGCCCCCTAGCGGGAGGGCCTGCCTACGAGCAGTACTTC.

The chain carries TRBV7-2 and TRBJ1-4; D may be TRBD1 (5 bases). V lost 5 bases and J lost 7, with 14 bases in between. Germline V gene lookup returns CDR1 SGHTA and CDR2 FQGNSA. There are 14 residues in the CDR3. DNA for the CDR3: TGTGCCAGCAGCCGTGGGGGGTCGGCTGAAAAACTGTTTTTT. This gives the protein CASSRGGSAEKLFF.

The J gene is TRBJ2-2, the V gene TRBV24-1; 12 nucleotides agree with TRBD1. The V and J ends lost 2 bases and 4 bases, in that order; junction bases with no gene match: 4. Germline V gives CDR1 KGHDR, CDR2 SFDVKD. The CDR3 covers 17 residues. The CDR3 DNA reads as TGTGCCACCAGTGATTACGGGACAGGGGGCAGCACCGGGGAGCTGTTTTTT. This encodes CATSDYGTGGSTGELFF.

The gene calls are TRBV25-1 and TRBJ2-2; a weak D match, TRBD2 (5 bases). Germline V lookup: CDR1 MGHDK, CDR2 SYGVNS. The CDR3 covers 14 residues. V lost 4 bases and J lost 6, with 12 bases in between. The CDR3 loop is CASSVPAASGELFF. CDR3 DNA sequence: TGTGCCAGCAGTGTGCCAGCGGCCTCCGGGGAGCTGTTTTTT.

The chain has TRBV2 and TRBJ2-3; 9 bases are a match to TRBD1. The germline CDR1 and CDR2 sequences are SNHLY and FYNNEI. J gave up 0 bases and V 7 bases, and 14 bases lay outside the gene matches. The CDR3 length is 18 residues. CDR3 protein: CASKGHPGQGPSTDTQYF. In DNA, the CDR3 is TGTGCCAGCAAAGGTCACCCGGGACAGGGACCTAGCACAGATACGCAGTATTTT.

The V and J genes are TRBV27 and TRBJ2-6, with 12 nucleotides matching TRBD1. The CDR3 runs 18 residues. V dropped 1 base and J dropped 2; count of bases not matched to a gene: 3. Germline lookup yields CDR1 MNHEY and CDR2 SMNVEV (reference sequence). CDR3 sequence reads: CASSLWGQGAAGANVLTF. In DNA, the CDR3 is TGTGCCAGCAGTTTATGGGGACAGGGGGCTGCTGGGGCCAACGTCCTGACTTTC.